One and the same sample provided the 29 T cell receptor beta chains below, sequenced in a study of PD-1 blockade in mismatch repair-deficient tumors. Clones were sequenced by immunoSEQ multiplex PCR, and TCRdb holds only the in-frame ones, with some missing. The sample lists 100,000 to 150,000 clones; about 88% were seen once. This material consisted of peripheral blood, taken 44 weeks after starting pembrolizumab. These receptor sequences come from an adult with mismatch repair-deficient cancer.

In DNA, the CDR3 is TGTGCCAGTAGTATAGGTCAGATGAACACTGAAGCTTTCTTT. It is translated as CASSIGQMNTEAFF. The chain links TRBV19 to TRBJ1-1, with D hard to call. V lost 1 base to trimming and J lost 0 bases, with 6 bases between them. Germline CDR1 LNHDA, CDR2 SQIVND (reference sequence). CDR3 size: 14 residues.

This sequence joins TRBV6-5 and TRBJ1-2; tentative D call: TRBD1 (5 bases). The V end was cut by 4 bases, the J end by 6 bases, with 15 bases between. CDR1 and CDR2 from the germline V gene are MNHEY and SVGAGI. This CDR3 has 14 residues. CDR3 DNA: TGTGCCAGCAGTTCCCGATTCGGGGGACATGGCTACACCTTC. Translation: CASSSRFGGHGYTF.

The chain links TRBV5-6 to TRBJ2-7; 9 positions agree with TRBD2. The germline V gene encodes CDR1 SGHDT and CDR2 YYEEEE. This CDR3 region has 14 residues. The trim removed 3 bases at V and 1 base at J, leaving 2 bases unmatched. The CDR3 nucleotides read TGTGCCAGCAGCTGGGGACTAGCTTCCTACGAGCAGTACTTC. Translated: CASSWGLASYEQYF.

This clone was recorded only once. The chain joins TRBV28 to TRBJ2-7; 9 nucleotides match TRBD2. CDR1 is MDHEN, CDR2 SYDVKM, per germline. The V gene end was trimmed by 3 bases and the J gene end by 2 bases; junction bases not matched to a gene: 8. The CDR3 totals 16 residues. The DNA for the CDR3 is TGTGCCAGCAGTTTTCCGCTAGCGGGGAGAACCTACGAGCAGTACTTC. The encoded protein is CASSFPLAGRTYEQYF.

The DNA of the CDR3 is TGCGCCAGCAGCCAAGTCCCTAGACAGGGACTAGCGGGCCACGAGCAGTACTTC. Translation gives CASSQVPRQGLAGHEQYF. V is TRBV4-3 and J is TRBJ2-7, with TRBD2 identical over 12 bases. Germline loops: CDR1 LGHNA, CDR2 YSLEER. After removal of 1 base from V and 5 bases from J, the junction contained 12 bases not matched to a gene. The CDR3 is made up of 18 amino acids.

This chain joins TRBV19 and TRBJ2-6; D gene uncertain. The CDR3 is made up of 12 amino acids. Germline CDR1 and CDR2: LNHDA and SQIVND (reference sequence). Trimming took 6 bases from V and 0 from J, leaving 0 bases between them. As DNA, the CDR3 is TGTGCCAGTAGCTCTGGGGCCAACGTCCTGACTTTC. Its protein is CASSSGANVLTF.

This chain joins TRBV11-1 and TRBJ2-1; D is ambiguous. The ends were cut back, 2 bases at V and 1 base at J, with 9 bases in the middle. There are 15 residues in the CDR3. The germline CDR1 and CDR2 sequences are SGHAT and FQDESV (reference sequence). The CDR3 nucleotides are TGTGCCAGCAGCTTATTGAGGAAATCCTACAATGAGCAGTTCTTC. This encodes CASSLLRKSYNEQFF.

The chain links TRBV27 to TRBJ2-7; D remains ambiguous. V lost 6 bases to trimming and J lost 6 bases, with 21 bases between them. This CDR3 region has 15 residues. Germline-derived CDR1 and CDR2 are MNHEY and SMNVEV (reference sequence). The CDR3 spells CASRPALLVRGEQYF. DNA of the CDR3: TGTGCCAGCAGGCCCGCTTTGCTTGTGAGAGGCGAGCAGTACTTC.

The chain uses TRBV5-8 and TRBJ2-3; 8 nucleotides match TRBD2. The V and J ends lost 1 base and 5 bases, in that order; junction bases with no gene match: 12. This CDR3 spans 17 amino acids. CDR1 is SGHTS, CDR2 YDEGEE, per germline. DNA for the CDR3: TGTGCCAGCAGCTTGCTAACTCGAACTAGCGGACAAGATACGCAGTATTTT. As protein: CASSLLTRTSGQDTQYF.

The chain joins TRBV19 to TRBJ2-5, with a tentative D call TRBD1 (5 bases). Germline V gives CDR1 LNHDA, CDR2 SQIVND (reference sequence). V gave up 3 bases and J gave up 5 bases, with 10 bases separating them. This CDR3 has 13 residues. DNA for the CDR3: TGTGCCAGTAGTATTTCAGGGTGGGAGACCCAGTACTTC. It is translated as CASSISGWETQYF.

The J gene is TRBJ2-1, the V gene TRBV28; 8 nucleotides agree with TRBD2. Germline CDR1 MDHEN, CDR2 SYDVKM. J lost 10 bases, V lost 2 bases, and 10 bases had no gene match. This CDR3 comprises 15 residues. The CDR3 DNA sequence: TGTGCCAGCAGTTTAACAGGGAGCGGGAGCGAAGAGCAGTTCTTC. Its protein product is CASSLTGSGSEEQFF.

CDR3 bases: TGTGCCAGCAGCTATACTAGCGGGGAATACAATGAGCAGTTCTTC. Residues: CASSYTSGEYNEQFF. V gene TRBV9 combines with J gene TRBJ2-1; 10 nucleotides line up with TRBD2. Germline CDR1 reads SGDLS; CDR2 reads YYNGEE. The CDR3 consists of 15 residues. The trim removed 4 bases at V and 4 bases at J, leaving 5 bases unmatched. Full variable domain (missing parts from reference TRBV9 and TRBJ2-1): DSGVTQTPKHLITATGQRVTLRCSPRSGDLSVYWYQQSLDQGLQFLIQYYNGEERAKGNILERFSAQQFPDLHSELNLSSLELGDSALYFCASSYTSGEYNEQFFGPGTRLTVL.

The V gene is TRBV25-1, the J gene TRBJ2-7; 14 positions match TRBD2. Germline assignment: CDR1 MGHDK and CDR2 SYGVNS. CDR3 length equals 15 residues. V shed 5 bases, J shed 4 bases, and the junction held 4 bases outside the gene matches. DNA for the CDR3: TGTGCCAGCAGTATGGGACTAGCGGGAGTTTACGAGCAGTACTTC. This gives the protein CASSMGLAGVYEQYF.

The chain couples TRBV7-9 to TRBJ2-1, with 12 positions matching TRBD2. Looked up from germline, CDR1 is SEHNR and CDR2 is FQNEAQ (reference sequence). CDR3 length: 16 residues. Trimming at V came to 5 bases and at J to 2 bases, leaving 4 bases not matched to a gene. CDR3 sequence: CASSRLAGVAYNEQFF. CDR3 coding DNA: TGTGCCAGCAGCCGACTAGCGGGAGTGGCCTACAATGAGCAGTTCTTC.

This clone was counted a single time. The chain employs TRBV25-1 and TRBJ2-3, with 9 bases matching TRBD1. Germline trimming cut 3 bases from V and 2 bases from J; bases unmatched to any gene: 6. The length of the CDR3 is 16 residues. Germline loops: CDR1 MGHDK, CDR2 SYGVNS. Here the CDR3 DNA reads TGTGCCAGCAGTGACTCTGGACAGGGGCCCACAGATACGCAGTATTTT. Its protein product is CASSDSGQGPTDTQYF. Combining the CDR3 with reference TRBV25-1 and TRBJ2-3 gives the whole variable domain EADIYQTPRYLVIGTGKKITLECSQTMGHDKMYWYQQDPGMELHLIHYSYGVNSTEKGDLSSESTVSRIRTEHFPLTLESARPSHTSQYLCASSDSGQGPTDTQYFGPGTRLTVL.

This chain joins TRBV27 and TRBJ1-1, with TRBD1 matching over 7 bases. V gave up 6 bases and J gave up 1 base; unmatched junction bases: 5. Germline assignment: CDR1 MNHEY and CDR2 SMNVEV (reference sequence). The CDR3 is 14 amino acids. This CDR3 is CASSNRGRNTEAFF. In DNA form, the CDR3 reads TGTGCCAGCAGCAACAGGGGAAGGAACACTGAAGCTTTCTTT.

This sequence joins TRBV5-1 and TRBJ2-2; 12 nucleotides match TRBD2. In germline, CDR1 is SGHRS, CDR2 YFSETQ. The CDR3 sequence is 17 residues long. After removal of 4 bases from V and 3 bases from J, the junction contained 7 bases not matched to a gene. The DNA for the CDR3 is TGCGCCAGCAGCCCGTTGACTAGCGGGAGCCACACCGGGGAGCTGTTTTTT. This translates into CASSPLTSGSHTGELFF. Using reference TRBV5-1 and TRBJ2-2 for the parts outside the CDR3, the full variable domain is KAGVTQTPRYLIKTRGQQVTLSCSPISGHRSVSWYQQTPGQGLQFLFEYFSETQRNKGNFPGRFSGRQFSNSRSEMNVSTLELGDSALYLCASSPLTSGSHTGELFFGEGSRLTVL.

This chain connects TRBV14 to TRBJ1-2; possible D gene TRBD1, 6 bases. The CDR3 length is 15 residues. V shed 1 base and J shed 3 bases, with 12 bases lying between them. CDR1 SGHDN and CDR2 FVKESK come from the germline V gene. The CDR3 DNA is TGTGCCAGCAGCCAAGCGGCGGGGGCGTACTATGGCTACACCTTC. Translated: CASSQAAGAYYGYTF.

V gene TRBV7-9 combines with J gene TRBJ2-6; TRBD1 matches 7 bases. V lost 5 bases and J lost 1; bases outside the gene matches: 11. In germline, CDR1 is SEHNR, CDR2 FQNEAQ (reference sequence). The CDR3 loop spans 18 amino acids. The CDR3 here is CASSHRDSERSGANVLTF. DNA of the CDR3: TGTGCCAGCAGCCACCGGGACAGCGAACGATCTGGGGCCAACGTCCTGACTTTC.

The chain links TRBV30 to TRBJ1-3, with no clear D. V lost 0 bases and J 4 bases, leaving 7 bases between the germline ends. Germline loops: CDR1 GTSNPN, CDR2 SVGIG (reference sequence). The CDR3 runs 13 residues. The CDR3 protein is CAWSVGSGNTIYF. CDR3 DNA sequence: TGTGCCTGGAGTGTCGGCTCGGGAAACACCATATATTTT.

The V and J genes are TRBV28 and TRBJ2-3; no firm D call. CDR1 and CDR2 (germline): MDHEN, SYDVKM. This CDR3 is 13 amino acids long. The V gene lost 1 base and the J gene lost 1 base, with 3 bases spanning the gap. The CDR3 spells CASSLLGTDTQYF. The CDR3 region has the DNA TGTGCCAGCAGTTTATTGGGCACAGATACGCAGTATTTT.

The V and J genes are TRBV5-6 and TRBJ2-3, with D tentatively TRBD1 or TRBD2 (5 bases each). The V end lost 4 bases, the J end lost 2 bases, and 23 bases lay between the germline ends. The CDR3 has 18 amino acids. The germline CDR1 and CDR2 sequences are SGHDT and YYEEEE. The CDR3 DNA sequence: TGTGCCAGCAGCCTCCCTCGCTATCTGGGGGATACCACAGATACGCAGTATTTT. It encodes CASSLPRYLGDTTDTQYF.

The chain carries TRBV11-2 and TRBJ2-7; 7 nucleotides agree with TRBD2. The CDR3 has 14 residues. Germline trimming cut 7 bases from V and 7 bases from J; bases unmatched to any gene: 13. CDR1 is SGHAT, CDR2 FQNNGV, per germline. CDR3 nucleotide sequence: TGTGCCAGCACCCCGTTTGCGGGAGTATCTGAGCAGTACTTC. Its translation is CASTPFAGVSEQYF.

This clone was seen a single time. This chain connects TRBV6-6 to TRBJ1-2; possibly TRBD1 for D (5 bases). V lost 8 bases and J 8 bases, leaving 12 bases between the germline ends. Germline values: CDR1 MNHNY, CDR2 SVGAGI (reference sequence). This CDR3 has 11 residues. CDR3 region: CASDGDLGYTF. CDR3 DNA: TGTGCCAGCGATGGGGACTTGGGCTACACCTTC.

The rearrangement links TRBV2 to TRBJ2-3; weak D call: TRBD2 (6 bases). The germline V and J ends were trimmed by 6 bases and 6 bases, with 19 bases remaining between them. CDR1 SNHLY and CDR2 FYNNEI come from the germline V gene. The CDR3 is 15 residues long. CDR3 sequence reads: CASRGGLGIGDTQYF. The CDR3 DNA is TGTGCCAGCAGGGGGGGACTGGGGATCGGGGATACGCAGTATTTT.

The chain couples TRBV2 to TRBJ2-7; no definite D call. CDR3 length: 15 residues. V shed 4 bases and J shed 0 bases, with 13 bases lying between them. The V gene's germline CDR1 is SNHLY and CDR2 FYNNEI. The CDR3 is CASSVWQLSSYEQYF. In DNA, the CDR3 is TGTGCCAGCAGTGTTTGGCAGTTGAGCTCCTACGAGCAGTACTTC.

The chain has TRBV4-3 and TRBJ2-5, with TRBD1 matching 10 bases. V lost 0 bases to trimming and J lost 5 bases; unmatched junction nucleotides: 6. The CDR3 is 16 amino acids. CDR1 and CDR2 from the germline V gene are LGHNA and YSLEER. The CDR3, as DNA: TGCGCCAGCAGCCAAGACACGACAGGGGGCTGGGAGACCCAGTACTTC. Translating gives CASSQDTTGGWETQYF.

The rearrangement links TRBV4-1 to TRBJ2-2, with D perhaps given as TRBD1 or TRBD2 (5 bases each). The CDR3 is 14 residues long. CDR1 is MGHRA and CDR2 is YSYEKL in the germline V gene. The V end lost 10 bases, the J end lost 6 bases, and 18 bases lay between the germline ends. This chain's CDR3 is CATGPGLGAGELFF. The DNA of the CDR3 is TGCGCCACGGGACCCGGGCTAGGGGCCGGGGAGCTGTTTTTT.

DNA for the CDR3: TGTGCCTGGAGTATTAGCGGGCCGAGAGGCGGGGAGCTGTTTTTT. Translating gives CAWSISGPRGGELFF. The chain has TRBV30 and TRBJ2-2; 7 nucleotides agree with TRBD2. Germline V gene data show CDR1 as GTSNPN and CDR2 as SVGIG (reference sequence). Trimming took 2 bases from V and 7 from J; bases not matched to a gene: 10. This CDR3 is 15 amino acids long.